Below are 25 T cell receptor beta chains sequenced from a single sample in a study of cytomegalovirus exposure and HLA in healthy donors. 60 Vbeta and 13 Jbeta primers were used in PCR. Method: immunoSEQ multiplex PCR; TCRdb's copy keeps in-frame clones and lacks some. The sample shows more than 90,000 clones, roughly 63% of them seen only once. The specimen was PBMCs. These receptors were obtained from a boy aged 5-17 years in good health and CMV-seropositive.

V usage is TRBV7-2 and J usage is TRBJ2-2; a weak D match, TRBD2 (5 bases). This CDR3 region has 16 residues. Germline V gene data show CDR1 as SGHTA and CDR2 as FQGNSA. V dropped 1 base and J dropped 1 base, with 10 bases sitting between them. The CDR3 DNA is TGTGCCAGCAGCTTAGGAGGACGGGGGAACACCGGGGAGCTGTTTTTT. It encodes CASSLGGRGNTGELFF.

The gene calls are TRBV27 and TRBJ2-7; D remains unclear. Germline-derived CDR1 and CDR2 are MNHEY and SMNVEV (reference sequence). The CDR3 extends over 15 amino acids. Between the trimmed V and J ends, which lost 0 bases and 2 bases, there was a span of 11 bases. DNA for the CDR3: TGTGCCAGCAGTTTATCGTCCCAGGCCACCTACGAGCAGTACTTC. It codes for CASSLSSQATYEQYF.

The J gene is TRBJ2-1, the V gene TRBV5-4; 8 nucleotides line up with TRBD2. V was pared by 5 bases and J by 2 bases, with 3 bases of the junction left unmatched. This CDR3 has 14 residues. Germline-derived CDR1 and CDR2 are SGHNT and YYREEE (reference sequence). Here the CDR3 DNA reads TGTGCCAGCAGAGACGGGGGGGCCTACAATGAGCAGTTCTTC. It specifies CASRDGGAYNEQFF.

This clone was seen only once. V usage is TRBV5-1 and J usage is TRBJ1-1; maybe TRBD1 (5 bases). Trimming took off 0 bases at V and 4 bases at J, with 13 bases between the two ends. The CDR3 is 15 residues long. The V gene's germline CDR1 is SGHRS and CDR2 YFSETQ. The CDR3, as DNA: TGCGCCAGCAGCTTGGACTCGGGGGGAAGCACTGAAGCTTTCTTT. Its protein is CASSLDSGGSTEAFF.

The chain employs TRBV19 and TRBJ2-7, with D perhaps TRBD1 (5 bases). Germline V gives CDR1 LNHDA, CDR2 SQIVND (reference sequence). The CDR3 is 14 amino acids. The germline V and J ends were trimmed by 6 bases and 3 bases, with 15 bases remaining between them. In nucleotides, the CDR3 is TGTGCCAGTAGACCCCAGGGTTCTCTCTACGAGCAGTACTTC. This translates into CASRPQGSLYEQYF.

The chain joins TRBV4-3 to TRBJ1-3; perhaps TRBD1 as D (5 bases). Germline-derived CDR1 and CDR2 are LGHNA and YSLEER. V lost 0 bases and J lost 0, with 12 bases in between. The CDR3 has 17 residues. The CDR3 spells CASSQDSQGFSGNTIYF. DNA of the CDR3: TGCGCCAGCAGCCAAGACTCCCAGGGTTTCTCTGGAAACACCATATATTTT.

The gene calls are TRBV25-1 and TRBJ2-7; no definite D call. Trimming cost V 4 bases and J 2 bases, with 6 bases left between them. Germline V gene sequence: CDR1 MGHDK, CDR2 SYGVNS. CDR3 length equals 12 residues. The CDR3 loop is CASSGAPYEQYF. The DNA for the CDR3 is TGTGCCAGCAGTGGGGCCCCCTACGAGCAGTACTTC.

The chain combines TRBV5-1 with TRBJ1-2; 9 nucleotides match TRBD1. CDR1 SGHRS and CDR2 YFSETQ come from the germline V gene. CDR3 length equals 13 residues. J lost 8 bases, V lost 6 bases, and 8 bases had no gene match. The DNA of the CDR3 is TGCGCCAGCAAGGGTTCGGACAGGGGAGGCTACACCTTC. This translates into CASKGSDRGGYTF.

V usage is TRBV19 and J usage is TRBJ1-4; 8 nucleotides match TRBD1. Germline loops: CDR1 LNHDA, CDR2 SQIVND (reference sequence). Germline trimming cut 4 bases from V and 4 bases from J; bases unmatched to any gene: 2. This CDR3 spans 14 amino acids. CDR3 region: CASSKDRDNEKLFF. For the CDR3, the DNA is TGTGCCAGTAGTAAGGACAGGGATAATGAAAAACTGTTTTTT.

This clone was seen just once. The chain has TRBV4-3 and TRBJ1-5; tentatively, D is TRBD1 (5 bases). Germline V gene lookup returns CDR1 LGHNA and CDR2 YSLEER. V was shortened by 0 bases and J by 8 bases, with 14 bases between the two germline ends. The CDR3 spans 15 residues. The CDR3 bases are TGCGCCAGCAGCCAAGACTTTACAGGTTATGAGCCCCAGCATTTT. This encodes CASSQDFTGYEPQHF.

This clone was seen just once. This sequence joins TRBV2 and TRBJ1-4, with 8 bases aligning to TRBD1. V trimming: 8 bases; J trimming: 2 bases; junction bases outside the gene matches: 7. Germline V gene sequence: CDR1 SNHLY, CDR2 FYNNEI. The CDR3 spans 15 residues. The CDR3, as DNA: TGTGCCAGCCATTATAGACAGGGGACTAATGAAAAACTGTTTTTT. This translates into CASHYRQGTNEKLFF.

This clone appeared a single time. V gene TRBV19 combines with J gene TRBJ1-2; TRBD1 matches 7 bases. The CDR3 sequence is 13 residues long. Germline V gives CDR1 LNHDA, CDR2 SQIVND (reference sequence). Germline trimming cut 3 bases from V and 6 bases from J; bases unmatched to any gene: 4. CDR3 sequence: CASSIWDSHGYTF. The CDR3 DNA follows: TGTGCCAGTAGTATTTGGGACAGCCATGGCTACACCTTC.

This clone was detected only once. This CDR3 is CASSPILSTGHTGELFF. CDR3 in DNA: TGTGCCAGCAGCCCTATCTTGAGTACAGGGCACACCGGGGAGCTGTTTTTT. The chain recombines TRBV5-5 with TRBJ2-2, with D possibly matching TRBD1 (6 bases). Germline V gene lookup returns CDR1 SGHKS and CDR2 YYEKEE (reference sequence). The CDR3 consists of 17 residues. The ends were cut back, 4 bases at V and 3 bases at J, with 19 bases in the middle.

The chain links TRBV5-1 to TRBJ2-7; 10 bases are shared with TRBD1. With V trimmed by 4 bases and J by 7 bases, 8 bases remained unmatched. The length of the CDR3 is 14 residues. The V gene's germline CDR1 is SGHRS and CDR2 YFSETQ. In DNA, the CDR3 is TGCGCCAGCAGCGACAGACAGGGGGCGGGTGAGCAGTACTTC. Translation: CASSDRQGAGEQYF.

This clone was recorded once. This chain links TRBV30 with TRBJ1-3; D unresolved. CDR3 length: 19 residues. Germline lookup yields CDR1 GTSNPN and CDR2 SVGIG (reference sequence). V lost 0 bases, J lost 0 bases, and 21 bases lay in between. This CDR3 reads CAWSVWQASQTSSGNTIYF. The CDR3 nucleotides are TGTGCCTGGAGTGTATGGCAGGCCAGCCAAACAAGCTCTGGAAACACCATATATTTT.

This chain links TRBV7-2 with TRBJ2-2; no definite D call. V gave up 0 bases and J gave up 1 base, with 9 bases separating them. This CDR3 contains 16 residues. Germline CDR1 SGHTA, CDR2 FQGNSA. DNA for the CDR3: TGTGCCAGCAGCTTAGCGGGCTATTGGAACACCGGGGAGCTGTTTTTT. This gives the protein CASSLAGYWNTGELFF.

CDR3 sequence (DNA): TGTGCCAGCAGTGAAGCAGGTCCCCGGGGGGGCCAAAATGAGCAGTTCTTC. It codes for CASSEAGPRGGQNEQFF. The rearrangement uses TRBV2 and TRBJ2-1, with 8 bases matching TRBD2. The ends lost 0 bases at V and 7 bases at J; junction bases unmatched: 11. The CDR3 extends over 17 amino acids. Germline V lookup: CDR1 SNHLY, CDR2 FYNNEI.

The chain joins TRBV6-5 to TRBJ1-2; D is possibly TRBD1 (5 bases). The germline V and J ends were trimmed by 2 bases and 7 bases, with 14 bases remaining between them. The CDR3 contains 14 residues. Per the germline V gene, CDR1 is MNHEY and CDR2 is SVGAGI. The chain's CDR3 is CASSYKQDQRGYTF. The CDR3 DNA sequence: TGTGCCAGCAGTTACAAACAGGATCAGCGTGGCTACACCTTC.

This clone was observed once. The CDR3 loop is CASRLVGDPYSNQPQNF. The CDR3 coding sequence is TGTGCAAGTCGCTTAGTTGGCGATCCTTATAGCAATCAGCCCCAGAATTTT. This chain uses TRBV12-2 with TRBJ1-5. TRBV12-2 is a known pseudogene. This CDR3 has 17 amino acids.

The DNA for the CDR3 is TGTGCCTGGAGTGTGGGGGGGGTAACTAATGAAAAACTGTTTTTT. This translates into CAWSVGGVTNEKLFF. The chain links TRBV30 to TRBJ1-4, with D tentatively TRBD1 (5 bases). Between the trimmed V and J ends, which lost 0 bases and 1 base, there was a span of 9 bases. CDR1 is GTSNPN, CDR2 SVGIG, per germline (reference sequence). CDR3 size: 15 residues.

The chain combines TRBV10-2 with TRBJ1-2; D is uncertain. The germline CDR1 and CDR2 sequences are WSHSY and SAAADI. The CDR3 is made up of 15 amino acids. V was pared by 2 bases and J by 4 bases, with 14 bases between. The CDR3 loop reads CASSEDTTSVYGYTF. The CDR3 coding sequence is TGCGCCAGCAGTGAGGACACGACGTCTGTCTATGGCTACACCTTC.

The chain uses TRBV5-6 and TRBJ2-5; tentative D call: TRBD2 (6 bases). The CDR3 length is 16 residues. Per the germline V gene, CDR1 is SGHDT and CDR2 is YYEEEE. The V end lost 0 bases, the J end lost 4 bases, and 16 bases lay between the germline ends. CDR3: CASSLALGGGTETQYF. Here the CDR3 DNA reads TGTGCCAGCAGCTTGGCCCTGGGTGGAGGGACAGAGACCCAGTACTTC. The whole variable domain, filled in from reference TRBV5-6 and TRBJ2-5, reads DAGVTQSPTHLIKTRGQQVTLRCSPKSGHDTVSWYQQALGQGPQFIFQYYEEEERQRGNFPDRFSGHQFPNYSSELNVNALLLGDSALYLCASSLALGGGTETQYFGPGTRLLVL.

The V gene is TRBV29-1, the J gene TRBJ2-7, with TRBD1 matching over 7 bases. Germline V gene lookup returns CDR1 SQVTM and CDR2 ANQGSEA. The CDR3 spans 14 residues. Trimming removed 4 bases from V and 0 bases from J; junction bases left unmatched: 6. CDR3 amino acids: CSVVMDRSSYEQYF. DNA for the CDR3: TGCAGCGTTGTTATGGACAGGAGCTCCTACGAGCAGTACTTC.

The chain couples TRBV9 to TRBJ1-6, with D perhaps TRBD1 (6 bases). V shed 2 bases and J shed 9 bases, with 6 bases lying between them. Per germline, CDR1 SGDLS and CDR2 YYNGEE. The CDR3 runs to 12 residues. The CDR3 DNA sequence: TGTGCCAGCAGCGTGGACAGTTCACCCCTCCACTTT. It translates to CASSVDSSPLHF.

About this clone: This CDR3 is also generated by other DNA sequences in the sample. The chain links TRBV30 to TRBJ1-1; D is uncertain. Germline lookup yields CDR1 GTSNPN and CDR2 SVGIG (reference sequence). The ends were cut back, 1 base at V and 2 bases at J, with 8 bases in the middle. This CDR3 contains 13 residues. CDR3 sequence reads: CAWSAPVNTEAFF. The CDR3 region has the DNA TGTGCCTGGAGTGCACCAGTTAACACTGAAGCTTTCTTT.